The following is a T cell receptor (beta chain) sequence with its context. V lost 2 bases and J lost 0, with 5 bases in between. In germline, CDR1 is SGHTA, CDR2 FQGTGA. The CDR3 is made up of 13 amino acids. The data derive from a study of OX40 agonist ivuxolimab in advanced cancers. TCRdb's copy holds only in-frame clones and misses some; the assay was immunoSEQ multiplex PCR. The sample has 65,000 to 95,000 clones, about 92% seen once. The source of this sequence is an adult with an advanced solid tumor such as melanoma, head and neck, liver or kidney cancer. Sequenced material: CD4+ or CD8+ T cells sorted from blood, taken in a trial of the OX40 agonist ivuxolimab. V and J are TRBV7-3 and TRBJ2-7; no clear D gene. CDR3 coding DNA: TGTGCCAGCAGCTTATCGACCTCCTACGAGCAGTACTTC. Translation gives CASSLSTSYEQYF.